This TCR beta chain stems from a study of response to subunit inactivated influenza vaccine. Study-wide points: Authors suggested each seasonal flu vaccination may recruit only limited numbers of new T cells.

This clonotype came up many times. Its antigen is still unknown. MiXCR, run by TCRdb on the RT-PCR reads, gives a single entry per CDR3 protein. This table has hundreds of thousands of distinct CDR3 sequences, 6.5% to 8% appearing once. The length of the CDR3 is 14 residues. V lost 0 bases, J lost 5 bases, and 11 bases lay in between. Looked up from germline, CDR1 is SGHRS and CDR2 is YFSETQ. V usage is TRBV5-1 and J usage is TRBJ2-5; D is uncertain. The sequence came from a man aged 50-75 years who received an inactivated influenza vaccine. Sample: PBMCs from blood, taken around 25 months after vaccination. The CDR3 here is CASSLGTSRETQYF. For the CDR3, the DNA is TGCGCCAGCAGCTTGGGGACGTCCAGGGAGACCCAGTACTTC.